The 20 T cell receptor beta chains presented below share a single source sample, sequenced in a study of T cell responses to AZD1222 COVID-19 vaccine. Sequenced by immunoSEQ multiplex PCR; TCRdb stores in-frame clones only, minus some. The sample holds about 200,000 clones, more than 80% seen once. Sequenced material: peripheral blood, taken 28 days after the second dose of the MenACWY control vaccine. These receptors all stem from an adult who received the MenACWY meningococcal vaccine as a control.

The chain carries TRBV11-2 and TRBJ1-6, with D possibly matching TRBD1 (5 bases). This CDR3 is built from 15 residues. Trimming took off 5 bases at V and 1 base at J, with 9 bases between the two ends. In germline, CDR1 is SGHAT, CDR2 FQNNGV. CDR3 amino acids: CASSPDRSYNSPLHF. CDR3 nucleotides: TGTGCCAGCAGCCCCGACAGATCCTATAATTCACCCCTCCACTTT.

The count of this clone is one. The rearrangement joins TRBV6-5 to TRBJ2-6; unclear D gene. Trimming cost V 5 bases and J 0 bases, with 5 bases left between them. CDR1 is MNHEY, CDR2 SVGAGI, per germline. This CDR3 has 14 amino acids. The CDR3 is CASSPSSGANVLTF. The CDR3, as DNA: TGTGCCAGCAGTCCGAGCTCTGGGGCCAACGTCCTGACTTTC.

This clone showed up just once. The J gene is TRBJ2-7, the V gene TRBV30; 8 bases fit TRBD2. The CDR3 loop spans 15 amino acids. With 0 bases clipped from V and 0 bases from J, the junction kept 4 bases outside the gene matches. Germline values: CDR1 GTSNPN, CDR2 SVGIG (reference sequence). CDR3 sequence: CAWSVGLAGSYEQYF. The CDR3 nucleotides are TGTGCCTGGAGTGTAGGCCTAGCGGGCTCCTACGAGCAGTACTTC.

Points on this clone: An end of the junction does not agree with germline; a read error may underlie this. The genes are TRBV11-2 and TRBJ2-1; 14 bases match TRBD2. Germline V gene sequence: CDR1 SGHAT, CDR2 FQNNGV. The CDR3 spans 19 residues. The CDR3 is CASSLEGLAGVGNHNEQFF. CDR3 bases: TGTGCCAGCAGCCTAGAGGGACTAGCGGGAGTAGGTAACCACAATGAGCAGTTCTTC.

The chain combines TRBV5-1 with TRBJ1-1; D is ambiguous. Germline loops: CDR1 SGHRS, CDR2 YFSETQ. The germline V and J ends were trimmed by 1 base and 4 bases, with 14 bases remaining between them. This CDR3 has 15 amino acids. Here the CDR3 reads CASSLRAQVTTEAFF. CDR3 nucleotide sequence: TGCGCCAGCAGCTTGAGGGCCCAAGTGACCACTGAAGCTTTCTTT.

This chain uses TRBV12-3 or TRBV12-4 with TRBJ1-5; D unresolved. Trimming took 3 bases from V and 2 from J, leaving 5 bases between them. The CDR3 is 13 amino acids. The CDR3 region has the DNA TGTGCCAGCAGTTTGTTGGGCAATCAGCCCCAGCATTTT. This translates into CASSLLGNQPQHF.

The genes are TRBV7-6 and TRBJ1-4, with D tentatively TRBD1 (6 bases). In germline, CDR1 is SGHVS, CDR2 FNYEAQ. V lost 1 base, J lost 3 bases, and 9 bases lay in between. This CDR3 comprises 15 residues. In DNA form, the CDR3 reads TGTGCCAGCAGCTTAGTGGACAGTTCTAATGAAAAACTGTTTTTT. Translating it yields CASSLVDSSNEKLFF. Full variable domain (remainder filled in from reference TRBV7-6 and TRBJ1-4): GAGVSQSPRYKVTKRGQDVALRCDPISGHVSLYWYRQALGQGPEFLTYFNYEAQQDKSGLPNDRFSAERPEGSISTLTIQRTEQRDSAMYRCASSLVDSSNEKLFFGSGTQLSVL.

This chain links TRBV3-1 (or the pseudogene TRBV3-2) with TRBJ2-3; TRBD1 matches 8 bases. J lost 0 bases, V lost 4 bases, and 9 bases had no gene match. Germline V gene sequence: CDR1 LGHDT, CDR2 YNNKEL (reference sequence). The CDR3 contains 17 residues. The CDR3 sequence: CASSPGGRPLSTDTQYF. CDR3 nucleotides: TGTGCCAGCAGCCCAGGGGGCAGGCCCCTTAGCACAGATACGCAGTATTTT.

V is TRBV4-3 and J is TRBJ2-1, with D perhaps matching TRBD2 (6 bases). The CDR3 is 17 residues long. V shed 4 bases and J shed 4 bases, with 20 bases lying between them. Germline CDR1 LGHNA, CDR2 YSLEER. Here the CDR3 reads CASSLRAGQGLYNEQFF. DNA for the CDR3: TGCGCCAGCAGCCTTAGAGCGGGTCAGGGCCTTTACAATGAGCAGTTCTTC.

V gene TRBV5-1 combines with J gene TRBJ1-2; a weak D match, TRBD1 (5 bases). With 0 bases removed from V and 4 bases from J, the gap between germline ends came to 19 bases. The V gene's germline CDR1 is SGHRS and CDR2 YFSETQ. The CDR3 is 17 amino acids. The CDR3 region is CASSLGFPGDSGYGYTF. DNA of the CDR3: TGCGCCAGCAGCTTGGGCTTTCCCGGTGACAGTGGCTATGGCTACACCTTC.

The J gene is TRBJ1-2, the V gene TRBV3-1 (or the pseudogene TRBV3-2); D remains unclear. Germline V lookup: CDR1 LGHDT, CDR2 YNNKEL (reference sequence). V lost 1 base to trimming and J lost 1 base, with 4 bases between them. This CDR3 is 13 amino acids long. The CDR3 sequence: CASSQAGNYGYTF. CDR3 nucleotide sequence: TGTGCCAGCAGCCAAGCCGGTAACTATGGCTACACCTTC.

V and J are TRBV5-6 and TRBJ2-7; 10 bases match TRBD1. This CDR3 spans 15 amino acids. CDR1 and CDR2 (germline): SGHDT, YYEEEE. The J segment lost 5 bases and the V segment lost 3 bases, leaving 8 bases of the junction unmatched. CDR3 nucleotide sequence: TGTGCCAGCAGCTACCGACAGGGGGCTGAAGACGAGCAGTACTTC. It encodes CASSYRQGAEDEQYF.

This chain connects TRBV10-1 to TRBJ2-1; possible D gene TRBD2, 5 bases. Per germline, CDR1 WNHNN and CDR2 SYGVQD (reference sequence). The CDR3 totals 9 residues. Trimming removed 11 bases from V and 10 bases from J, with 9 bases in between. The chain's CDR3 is CARREEQFF. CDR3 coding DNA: TGCGCCCGCCGGGAAGAGCAGTTCTTC.

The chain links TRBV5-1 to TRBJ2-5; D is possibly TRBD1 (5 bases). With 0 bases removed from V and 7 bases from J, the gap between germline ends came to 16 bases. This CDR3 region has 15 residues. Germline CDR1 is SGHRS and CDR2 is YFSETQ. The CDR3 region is CASSLEWGSVGTQYF. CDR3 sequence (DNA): TGCGCCAGCAGCTTGGAATGGGGCAGCGTTGGGACCCAGTACTTC.

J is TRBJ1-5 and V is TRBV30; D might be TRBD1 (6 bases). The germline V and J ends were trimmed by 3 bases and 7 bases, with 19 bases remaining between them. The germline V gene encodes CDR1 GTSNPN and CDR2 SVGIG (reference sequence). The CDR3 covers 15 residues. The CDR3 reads CAWRPRGGAGQPQHF. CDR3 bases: TGTGCCTGGAGACCTCGGGGGGGGGCTGGGCAGCCCCAGCATTTT.

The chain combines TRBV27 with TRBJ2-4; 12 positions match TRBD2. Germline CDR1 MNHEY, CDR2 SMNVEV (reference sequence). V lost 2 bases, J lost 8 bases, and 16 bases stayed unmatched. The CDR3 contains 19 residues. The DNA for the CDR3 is TGTGCCAGCAGTTTAAAGGTGGCTAGCGGGAGGGCCGGGACGGACATTCAGTACTTC. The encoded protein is CASSLKVASGRAGTDIQYF.

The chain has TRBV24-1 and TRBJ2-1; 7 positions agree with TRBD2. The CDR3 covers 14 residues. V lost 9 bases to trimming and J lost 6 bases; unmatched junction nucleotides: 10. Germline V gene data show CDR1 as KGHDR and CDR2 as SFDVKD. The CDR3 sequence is CATGGRAGGNEQFF. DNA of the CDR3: TGTGCCACCGGAGGGAGGGCCGGGGGCAATGAGCAGTTCTTC.

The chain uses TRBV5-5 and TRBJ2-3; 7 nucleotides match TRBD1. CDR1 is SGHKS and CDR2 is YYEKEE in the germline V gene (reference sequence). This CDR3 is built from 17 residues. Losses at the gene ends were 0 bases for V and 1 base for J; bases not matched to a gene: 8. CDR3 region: CASSLEGAGQGTDTQYF. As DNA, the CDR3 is TGTGCCAGCAGCTTGGAAGGGGCAGGACAGGGCACAGATACGCAGTATTTT.

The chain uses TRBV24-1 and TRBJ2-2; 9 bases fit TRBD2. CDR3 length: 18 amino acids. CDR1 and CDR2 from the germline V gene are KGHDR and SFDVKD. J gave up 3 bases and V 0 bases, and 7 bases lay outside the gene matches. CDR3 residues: CATSDLNIGGRDTGELFF. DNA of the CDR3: TGTGCCACCAGTGATTTGAATATCGGCGGGAGGGACACCGGGGAGCTGTTTTTT.

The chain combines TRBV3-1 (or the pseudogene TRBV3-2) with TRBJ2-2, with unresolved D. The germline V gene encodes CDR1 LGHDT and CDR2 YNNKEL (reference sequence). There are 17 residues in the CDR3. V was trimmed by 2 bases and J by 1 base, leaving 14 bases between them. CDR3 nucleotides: TGTGCCAGCAGCCAATTAAGAGGAAGTTGGAACACCGGGGAGCTGTTTTTT. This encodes CASSQLRGSWNTGELFF.